A selection of T cell receptor beta chains follows, all from one sample in a study of blood T cell repertoires in COVID-19. The data were produced by immunoSEQ multiplex PCR, yet TCRdb's version contains in-frame clones alone and is incomplete. The sample has 75,000 to 90,000 clones, roughly 86% seen once. The sequenced material came from peripheral blood. These receptors were collected from a man over 45 with active or convalescent COVID-19. Both conserved end residues are part of each CDR3. Each record gives: CDR3 DNA, CDR3 protein, CDR3 length, J gene, V gene, clone size, D gene. The D gene is left open where the match is weak. Not all rows give a size; the values are once, few, many and, for expanded clones, a class.

DNA: TGTGCCAGCAGCTTACTCGGACAGGTACAAGAGACCCAGTACTTC
CDR3: CASSLLGQVQETQYF
length: 15
J: TRBJ2-5
V: TRBV7-9
size: .
D: TRBD1

DNA: TGTGCCAGCAGCTTACCCACAGGCCAAGGGGATACGCAGTATTTT
CDR3: CASSLPTGQGDTQYF
length: 15
J: TRBJ2-3
V: TRBV7-9
size: .
D: .

DNA: TGCGCCAGCAGCCACCGCGGGATTTTTAACACTGAAGCTTTCTTT
CDR3: CASSHRGIFNTEAFF
length: 15
J: TRBJ1-1
V: TRBV4-1
size: few
D: .

DNA: TGTGCCAGTAGGACAGGCTCTAACTATGGCTACACCTTC
CDR3: CASRTGSNYGYTF
length: 13
J: TRBJ1-2
V: TRBV19
size: .
D: .

DNA: TGTGCCTGCGACAGGGTCCGCAAGACCCAGTACTTC
CDR3: CACDRVRKTQYF
length: 12
J: TRBJ2-5
V: TRBV30
size: .
D: TRBD1

DNA: TGCGCCAGCAGCCAACATTACAGGGGGCAGTACGAGCAGTACTTC
CDR3: CASSQHYRGQYEQYF
length: 15
J: TRBJ2-7
V: TRBV4-3
size: .
D: TRBD1

DNA: TGTGCTAGTGGTTTGGAGGGGGTCACAGATACGCAGTATTTT
CDR3: CASGLEGVTDTQYF
length: 14
J: TRBJ2-3
V: TRBV12-5
size: .
D: .

DNA: TGTGCCAGTAGTAGGGCAGATGCTAGCACAGATACGCAGTATTTT
CDR3: CASSRADASTDTQYF
length: 15
J: TRBJ2-3
V: TRBV19
size: .
D: .

DNA: TGTGCCAGCAGCCGGGACAGGGAATCACCCCTCCACTTT
CDR3: CASSRDRESPLHF
length: 13
J: TRBJ1-6
V: TRBV11-3
size: .
D: TRBD1

DNA: TGTGCCAGCAGTGAAATCGGAGTCGGGGAGCTGTTTTTT
CDR3: CASSEIGVGELFF
length: 13
J: TRBJ2-2
V: TRBV2
size: .
D: .

DNA: TGTGCCAGCAGCGCAAGAGGGGGGGCCCTAGGCTACACCTTC
CDR3: CASSARGGALGYTF
length: 14
J: TRBJ1-2
V: TRBV9
size: .
D: .

DNA: TGTGCCAGCAGCTTAGTTGGTGCGGGGGGCCTCCCGGGGGAGACCCAGTACTTC
CDR3: CASSLVGAGGLPGETQYF
length: 18
J: TRBJ2-5
V: TRBV7-9
size: .
D: TRBD2

DNA: TGTGCCAGCAGCTCCTTGGCGACTGCCTCTGGAAACACCATATATTTT
CDR3: CASSSLATASGNTIYF
length: 16
J: TRBJ1-3
V: TRBV11-2
size: .
D: .

DNA: TGTGCCAGTAGTACCTATATGAACACTGAAGCTTTCTTT
CDR3: CASSTYMNTEAFF
length: 13
J: TRBJ1-1
V: TRBV19
size: .
D: .